This T cell receptor (beta chain) was profiled in a study of blood T cell repertoires in COVID-19. The wider study: Samples taken during acute and convalescent COVID-19 were collected in the United States, Italy and Spain. Sources were T cells, B-cell-depleted T cells, or PBMCs; the material itself was cDNA or gDNA.

Trimming cost V 5 bases and J 0 bases; bases outside gene matches: 2. CDR3 length: 15 residues. Germline CDR1 is MRHNA and CDR2 is SNTAGT. Authors' analysis steps: Estimates of nucleated cell counts were drawn from the amplification of reference gene primers. The table came from immunoSEQ multiplex PCR; TCRdb's copy has only in-frame clones and leaves some out. That table supplies the V and J calls and clone size; D and trimming were determined from the DNA. The table includes hundreds of thousands of clones, about nine tenths detected once. The chain combines TRBV6-4 with TRBJ2-5, with 11 bases identical to TRBD2. The origin of this receptor is a man aged 40-49 years with acute or convalescent COVID-19. The material sequenced was peripheral blood. In DNA form, the CDR3 reads TGTGCCAGCAGTCGACTAGCGGGAAACCAAGAGACCCAGTACTTC. Its translation: CASSRLAGNQETQYF.